These T cell receptor beta chains were read from a single sample in a study of CD8 T cells in ankylosing spondylitis. TCRdb re-called the 5' RACE reads through MiXCR, storing one row per CDR3 protein. This table has under 250,000 distinct CDR3 sequences, over 8.5% appearing once. What was sequenced was blood, either unsorted or a sorted T cell fraction (not recorded which). The receptors here all came from a male donor with ankylosing spondylitis or in good health (not recorded which). CDR3s include the opening cysteine and the closing phenylalanine or tryptophan. D genes are given only for firm matches. Clone size, where shown, is once, few, many, or a class for clones that have expanded.

>TRBD2|many|TRBV5-1|TRBJ2-2
TGCGCCAGCAGTTCACTAGCGCCCGACACCGGGGAGCTGTTTTTT
CASSSLAPDTGELFF
>.|few|TRBV4-1|TRBJ1-2
TGCGCCAGCAGCCATCCCCCGCAGGCTGGCTATGGCTACACCTTC
CASSHPPQAGYGYTF
>.|medium-sized|TRBV12-3/TRBV12-4|TRBJ2-3
TGTGCCAGCAGTCCTGACTTGCCAGATACGCAGTATTTT
CASSPDLPDTQYF
>.|.|TRBV28|TRBJ2-3
TGTGCCAGCAGGGCATTATATCTTACAGATACGCAGTATTTT
CASRALYLTDTQYF
>TRBD1|many|TRBV10-2|TRBJ1-2
TGCGCCAGCAGTAGACAGGGAAAAGTTTATGGCTACACCTTC
CASSRQGKVYGYTF
>.|few|TRBV10-3|TRBJ2-2
TGTGCCATCAGTGAGTCGAACTTGAACACCGGGGAGCTGTTTTTT
CAISESNLNTGELFF
>.|.|TRBV5-6|TRBJ2-1
TGTGCCAGCAGCTTGGGGGCAGGGCCTAGCGCATACAATGAGCAGTTCTTC
CASSLGAGPSAYNEQFF
>.|many|TRBV6-7|TRBJ1-5
TGTGCCAGCAGTTACCTGCCGGGCCTCAATAAGCCTCATAGCAATCAGCCCCAGCATTTT
CASSYLPGLNKPHSNQPQHF
>TRBD2|many|TRBV5-1|TRBJ2-3
TGCGCCAGCAGCTTGGAAGGTGGCGGGGGGACCACAGATACGCAGTATTTT
CASSLEGGGGTTDTQYF
>.|many|TRBV4-1|TRBJ2-7
TGCGCCAGCAGCCTTACAGGGCCCGACGAGCAGTACTTC
CASSLTGPDEQYF
>TRBD1|many|TRBV20-1|TRBJ1-1
TGCAGTGCTAGAGCGGGTTCCGGGACAGGGCCTGAAGCTTTCTTT
CSARAGSGTGPEAFF
>TRBD1|.|TRBV19|TRBJ2-1
TGTGCCAGCAAATATGGGACAGGGAGATACAATGAGCAGTTCTTC
CASKYGTGRYNEQFF
>TRBD2|.|TRBV7-8|TRBJ2-7
TGTGCCAGCACCGGGACTAGCGGGAACTACGAGCAGTACTTC
CASTGTSGNYEQYF
>.|.|TRBV5-1|TRBJ2-5
TGCGCCAGCAGCTTGAGTGGGGGAGTGAGAGAGACCCAGTACTTC
CASSLSGGVRETQYF
>.|many|TRBV20-1|TRBJ2-7
TGCAGTGCTAGCCCTATCTGGCCCTCCTACGAGCAGTACTTC
CSASPIWPSYEQYF
>.|many|TRBV5-1|TRBJ2-1
TGCGCCAGCAGCCTGTGGACGGGAAGATACAATGAGCAGTTCTTC
CASSLWTGRYNEQFF
>TRBD1|.|TRBV6-2/TRBV6-3|TRBJ1-5
TGTGCCGTTCAGGGTGGGACAGGGCATCAGCCCCAGCATTTT
CAVQGGTGHQPQHF
>.|few|TRBV5-5|TRBJ2-5
TGTGCCAGCAGCTCATCCGGGACTCGAAACCAAGAGACCCAGTACTTC
CASSSSGTRNQETQYF
>.|.|TRBV2|TRBJ2-3
TGTGCCAGCGGGGCTAGCACAGATACGCAGTATTTT
CASGASTDTQYF
>.|many|TRBV5-1|TRBJ2-7
TGCGCCAGCAGCTTGGTGTCTAGCGACGAGCAGTACTTC
CASSLVSSDEQYF
>.|many|TRBV27|TRBJ2-3
TGTGCCAGCAGTTTCGTTAGGAGGGACGCCCACACAGATACGCAGTATTTT
CASSFVRRDAHTDTQYF
>TRBD2|many|TRBV27|TRBJ2-7
TGTGCCAGCAGTTTAGTGGGAGGGGCCGAGCAGTACTTC
CASSLVGGAEQYF
>.|.|TRBV10-1|TRBJ1-6
TGCGCCAGCTGGGGCTGGACTTATGTAAATTCACCCCTCCACTTT
CASWGWTYVNSPLHF
>.|few|TRBV20-1|TRBJ1-1
TGCAGTGCTAGTAAGGGCCTGGACACTGAAGCTTTCTTT
CSASKGLDTEAFF
>.|.|TRBV24-1|TRBJ2-2
TGTGCCACCAGTGATCAGAGGGCTCCCGGGGAGCTGTTTTTT
CATSDQRAPGELFF
>TRBD2|few|TRBV4-1|TRBJ2-2
TGCGCCAGCAGCCAAGACGGGGTAGCGGGGACCGGGGAGCTGTTTTTT
CASSQDGVAGTGELFF
>.|many|TRBV10-2|TRBJ2-2
TGCGCCAGCAGTGAGTCGGAACAGAACACCGGGGAGCTGTTTTTT
CASSESEQNTGELFF
>.|many|TRBV20-1|TRBJ2-5
TGCAGTGCTAGTCGGGATGAAGAGACCCAGTACTTC
CSASRDEETQYF
>TRBD1|.|TRBV10-1|TRBJ1-2
TGCGCCAGCAGCGACAGGGTTCCCTATGGCTACACCTTC
CASSDRVPYGYTF
>TRBD1|many|TRBV20-1|TRBJ2-7
TGCAGTGCCCGCAGGGGGTCGGGGTCGGGCTACGAGCAGTACTTC
CSARRGSGSGYEQYF
>.|.|TRBV29-1|TRBJ1-1
TGCAGCGTTATGAACGTTATTAGTGGCACTGAAGCTTTCTTT
CSVMNVISGTEAFF
>.|.|TRBV6-5|TRBJ2-3
TGTGCCAGCAGTCCAACGCTTGCAGATACGCAGTATTTT
CASSPTLADTQYF
>.|.|TRBV5-1|TRBJ1-5
TGCGCCAGCAGCTTCTCAGGTATCGAAAATCAGCCCCAGCATTTT
CASSFSGIENQPQHF
>.|many|TRBV12-3/TRBV12-4|TRBJ2-1
TGTGCCAGCGGTGGCCATGAGCAGTTCTTC
CASGGHEQFF
>TRBD1|.|TRBV6-5|TRBJ1-2
TGTGCCAGCAGTTACTCGACAGGGGGTGGAGGCTACACCTTC
CASSYSTGGGGYTF
>TRBD1|few|TRBV5-1|TRBJ2-7
TGCGCCAGCACAACTTACCTCGGACAGGGGGCCTACGAGCAGTACTTC
CASTTYLGQGAYEQYF
>.|many|TRBV6-2/TRBV6-3|TRBJ2-5
TGTGCCAGCAGTCCGGACTATATGGAGACCCAGTACTTC
CASSPDYMETQYF
>TRBD1|many|TRBV5-1|TRBJ1-1
TGCGCCAGCAGCTTACAGGGACAGACTCCGAACACTGAAGCTTTCTTT
CASSLQGQTPNTEAFF
>.|many|TRBV9|TRBJ1-4
TGTGCCAGCAGCCCAAACCAGGAAGAAAAACTGTTTTTT
CASSPNQEEKLFF
>TRBD1|many|TRBV4-1|TRBJ2-7
TGCGCCAGCAGCCGGGCCACAGGGGGCGACGAGCAGTACTTC
CASSRATGGDEQYF
>.|few|TRBV12-3/TRBV12-4|TRBJ2-5
TGTGCCAGCAGTTTGAGCGCGACCCAGTACTTC
CASSLSATQYF
>.|many|TRBV5-1|TRBJ2-1
TGCGCCAGCAGCTTGGCTCGCGCGCATTCCTACAATGAGCAGTTCTTC
CASSLARAHSYNEQFF
>.|few|TRBV30|TRBJ2-7
TGTGCCTGGAGGGACTGGGACAACTACGAGCAGTACTTC
CAWRDWDNYEQYF
>.|.|TRBV6-2/TRBV6-3|TRBJ1-5
TGTGCCAGCAGTCCGGGGAGCAGACTGACTGGAGCGTCGCAGCCCCAGCATTTT
CASSPGSRLTGASQPQHF
>.|.|TRBV5-1|TRBJ2-3
TGCGCCAGCAGCTTGCTGGGGAGGCCTGGCACAGATACGCAGTATTTT
CASSLLGRPGTDTQYF
>.|many|TRBV6-5|TRBJ2-5
TGTGCCAGCAGTTACCGGGACGAAGCCACCGAGACCCAGTACTTC
CASSYRDEATETQYF